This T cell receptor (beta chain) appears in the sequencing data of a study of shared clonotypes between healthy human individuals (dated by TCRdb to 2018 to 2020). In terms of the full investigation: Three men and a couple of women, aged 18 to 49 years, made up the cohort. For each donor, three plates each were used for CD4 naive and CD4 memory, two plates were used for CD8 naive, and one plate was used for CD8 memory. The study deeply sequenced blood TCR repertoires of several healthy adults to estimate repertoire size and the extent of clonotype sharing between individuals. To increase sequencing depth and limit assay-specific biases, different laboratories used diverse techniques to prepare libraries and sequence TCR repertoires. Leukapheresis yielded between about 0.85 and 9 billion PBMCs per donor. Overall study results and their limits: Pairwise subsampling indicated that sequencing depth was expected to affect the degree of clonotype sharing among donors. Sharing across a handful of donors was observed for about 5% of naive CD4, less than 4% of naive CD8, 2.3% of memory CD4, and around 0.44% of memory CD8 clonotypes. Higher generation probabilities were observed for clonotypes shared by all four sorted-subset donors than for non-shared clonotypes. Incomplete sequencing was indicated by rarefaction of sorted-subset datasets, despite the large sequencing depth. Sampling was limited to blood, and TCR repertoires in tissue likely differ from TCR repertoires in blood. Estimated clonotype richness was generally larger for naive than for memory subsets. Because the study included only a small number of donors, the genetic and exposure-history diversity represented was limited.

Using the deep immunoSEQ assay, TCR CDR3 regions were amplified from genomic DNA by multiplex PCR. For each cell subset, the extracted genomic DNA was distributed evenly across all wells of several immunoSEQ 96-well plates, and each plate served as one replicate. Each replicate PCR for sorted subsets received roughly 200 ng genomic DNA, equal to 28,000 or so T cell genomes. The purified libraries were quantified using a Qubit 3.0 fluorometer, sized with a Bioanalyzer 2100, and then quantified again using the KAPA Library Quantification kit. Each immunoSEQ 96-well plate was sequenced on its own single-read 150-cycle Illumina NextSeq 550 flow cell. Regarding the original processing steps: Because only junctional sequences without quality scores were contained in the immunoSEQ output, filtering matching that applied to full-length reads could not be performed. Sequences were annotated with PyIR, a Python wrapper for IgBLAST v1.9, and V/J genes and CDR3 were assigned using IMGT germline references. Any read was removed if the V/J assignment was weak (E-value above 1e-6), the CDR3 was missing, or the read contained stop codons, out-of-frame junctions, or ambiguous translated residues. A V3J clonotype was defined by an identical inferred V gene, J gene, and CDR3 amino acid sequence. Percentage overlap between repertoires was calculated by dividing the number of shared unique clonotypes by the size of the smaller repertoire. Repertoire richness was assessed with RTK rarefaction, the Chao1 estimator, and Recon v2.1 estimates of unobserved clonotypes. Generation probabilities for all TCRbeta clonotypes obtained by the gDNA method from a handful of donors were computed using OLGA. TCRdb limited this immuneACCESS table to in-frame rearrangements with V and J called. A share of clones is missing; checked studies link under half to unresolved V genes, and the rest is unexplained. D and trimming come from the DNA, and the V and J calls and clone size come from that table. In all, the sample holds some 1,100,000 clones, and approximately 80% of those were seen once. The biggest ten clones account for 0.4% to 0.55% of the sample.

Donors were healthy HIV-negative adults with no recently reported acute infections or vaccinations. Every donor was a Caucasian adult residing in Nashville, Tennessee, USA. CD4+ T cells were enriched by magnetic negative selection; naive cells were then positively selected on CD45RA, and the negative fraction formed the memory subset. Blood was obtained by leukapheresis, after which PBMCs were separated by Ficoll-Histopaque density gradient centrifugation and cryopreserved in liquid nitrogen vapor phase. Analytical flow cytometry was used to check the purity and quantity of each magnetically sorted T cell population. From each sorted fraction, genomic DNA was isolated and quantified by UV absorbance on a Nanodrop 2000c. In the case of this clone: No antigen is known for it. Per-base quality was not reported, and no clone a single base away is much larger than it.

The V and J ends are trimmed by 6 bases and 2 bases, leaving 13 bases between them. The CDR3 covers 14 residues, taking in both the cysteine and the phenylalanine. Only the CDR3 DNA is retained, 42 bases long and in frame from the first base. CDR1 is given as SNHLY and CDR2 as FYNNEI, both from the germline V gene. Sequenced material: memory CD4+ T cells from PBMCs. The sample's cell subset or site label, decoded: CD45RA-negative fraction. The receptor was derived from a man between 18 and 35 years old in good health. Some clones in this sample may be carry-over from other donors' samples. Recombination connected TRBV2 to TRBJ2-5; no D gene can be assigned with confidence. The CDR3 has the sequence CASSRRQEQETQYF. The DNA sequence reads TGTGCCAGCAGCAGAAGGCAGGAGCAAGAGACCCAGTACTTC. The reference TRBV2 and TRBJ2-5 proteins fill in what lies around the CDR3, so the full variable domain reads EPEVTQTPSHQVTQMGQEVILRCVPISNHLYFYWYRQILGQKVEFLVSFYNNEISEKSEIFDDQFSVERPDGSNFTLKIRSTKLEDSAMYFCASSRRQEQETQYFGPGTRLLVL.